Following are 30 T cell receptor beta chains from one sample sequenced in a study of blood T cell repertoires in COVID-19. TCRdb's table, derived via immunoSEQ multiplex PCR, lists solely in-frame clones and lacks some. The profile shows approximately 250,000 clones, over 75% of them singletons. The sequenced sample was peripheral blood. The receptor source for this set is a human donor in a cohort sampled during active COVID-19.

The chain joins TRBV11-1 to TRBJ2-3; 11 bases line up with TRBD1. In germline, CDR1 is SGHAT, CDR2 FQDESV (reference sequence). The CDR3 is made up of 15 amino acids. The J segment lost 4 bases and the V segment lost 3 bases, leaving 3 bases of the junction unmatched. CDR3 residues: CASSFGDRGSDTQYF. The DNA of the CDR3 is TGTGCCAGCAGCTTCGGGGACAGGGGGTCAGATACGCAGTATTTT.

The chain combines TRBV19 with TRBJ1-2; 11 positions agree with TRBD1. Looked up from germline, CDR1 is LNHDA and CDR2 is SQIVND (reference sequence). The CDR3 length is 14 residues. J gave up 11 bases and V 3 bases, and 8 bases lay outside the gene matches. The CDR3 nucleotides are TGTGCCAGTAGTATTGCGGGACAGGGGGGAGAGTACACCTTC. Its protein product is CASSIAGQGGEYTF. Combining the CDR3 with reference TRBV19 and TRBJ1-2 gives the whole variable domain DGGITQSPKYLFRKEGQNVTLSCEQNLNHDAMYWYRQDPGQGLRLIYYSQIVNDFQKGDIAEGYSVSREKKESFPLTVTSAQKNPTAFYLCASSIAGQGGEYTFGSGTRLTVV.

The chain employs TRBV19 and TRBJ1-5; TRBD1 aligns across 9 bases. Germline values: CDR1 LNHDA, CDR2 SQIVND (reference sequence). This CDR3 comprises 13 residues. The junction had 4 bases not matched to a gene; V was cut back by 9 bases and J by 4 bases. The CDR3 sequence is CASQDRGNQPQHF. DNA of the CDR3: TGTGCCAGCCAGGACAGGGGAAATCAGCCCCAGCATTTT.

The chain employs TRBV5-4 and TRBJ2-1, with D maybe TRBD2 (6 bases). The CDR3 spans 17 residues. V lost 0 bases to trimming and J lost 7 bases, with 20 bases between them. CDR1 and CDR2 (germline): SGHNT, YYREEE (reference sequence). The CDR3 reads CASSLERGGAGRNEQFF. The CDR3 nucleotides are TGTGCCAGCAGCTTGGAGAGAGGAGGGGCGGGGAGGAATGAGCAGTTCTTC.

The CDR3 loop is CASSDASDYYSYNEQFF. CDR3 nucleotides: TGTGCCAGCAGCGACGCTAGCGATTATTACTCCTACAATGAGCAGTTCTTC. This chain uses TRBV7-9 with TRBJ2-1, with a possible D match to TRBD2 (6 bases). Trimming pared 5 bases from V and 0 bases from J, leaving 17 bases between. The length of the CDR3 is 17 residues. Germline assignment: CDR1 SEHNR and CDR2 FQNEAQ (reference sequence).

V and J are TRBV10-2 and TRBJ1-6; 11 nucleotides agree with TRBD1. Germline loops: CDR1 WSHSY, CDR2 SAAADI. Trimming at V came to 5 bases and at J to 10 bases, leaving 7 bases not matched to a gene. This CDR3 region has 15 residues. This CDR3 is CASSSTGTGGSPLHF. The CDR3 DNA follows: TGCGCCAGCAGTTCGACCGGGACAGGGGGATCACCCCTCCACTTT.

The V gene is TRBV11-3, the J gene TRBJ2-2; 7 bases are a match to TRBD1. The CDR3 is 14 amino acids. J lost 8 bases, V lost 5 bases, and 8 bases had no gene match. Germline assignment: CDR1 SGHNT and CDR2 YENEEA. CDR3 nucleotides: TGTGCCAGCAGCACGCGCACAGGGGCTGGGGAGCTGTTTTTT. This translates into CASSTRTGAGELFF.

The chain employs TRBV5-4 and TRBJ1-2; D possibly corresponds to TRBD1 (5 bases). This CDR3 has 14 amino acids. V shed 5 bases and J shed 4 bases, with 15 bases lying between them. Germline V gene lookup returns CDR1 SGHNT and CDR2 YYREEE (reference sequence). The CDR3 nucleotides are TGTGCCAGCAGTTTACAGGAATCTATCTATGGCTACACCTTC. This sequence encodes CASSLQESIYGYTF.

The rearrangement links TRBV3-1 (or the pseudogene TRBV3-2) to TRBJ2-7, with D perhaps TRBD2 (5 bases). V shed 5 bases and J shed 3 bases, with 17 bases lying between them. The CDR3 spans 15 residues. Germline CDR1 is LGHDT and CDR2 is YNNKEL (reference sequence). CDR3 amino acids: CASSARAPSRYEQYF. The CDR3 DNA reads TGTGCCAGCAGCGCGCGGGCCCCGTCGCGCTACGAGCAGTACTTC.

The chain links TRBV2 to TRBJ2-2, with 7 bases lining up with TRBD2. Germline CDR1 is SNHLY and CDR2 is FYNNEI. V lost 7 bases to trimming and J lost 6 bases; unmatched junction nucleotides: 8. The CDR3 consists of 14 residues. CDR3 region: CASTGGSIAGELFF. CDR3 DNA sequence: TGTGCCAGCACGGGCGGGAGTATCGCCGGGGAGCTGTTTTTT.

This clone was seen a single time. Here the CDR3 DNA reads TGTGCCAGCAGCAACCAGGGTCGGACTGAAGCTTTCTTT. It is translated as CASSNQGRTEAFF. J is TRBJ1-1 and V is TRBV4-2, with D perhaps TRBD1 (5 bases). This CDR3 contains 13 residues. Germline V CDR1 and CDR2: LGHNA, YNFKEQ. V was trimmed by 5 bases and J by 5 bases, leaving 12 bases between them.

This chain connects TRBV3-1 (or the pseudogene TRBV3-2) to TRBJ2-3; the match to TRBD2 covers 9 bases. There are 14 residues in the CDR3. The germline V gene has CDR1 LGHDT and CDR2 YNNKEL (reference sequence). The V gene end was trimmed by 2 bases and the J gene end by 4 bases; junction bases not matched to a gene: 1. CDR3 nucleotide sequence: TGTGCCAGCAGCCAACGCGGGAGGGCAGATACGCAGTATTTT. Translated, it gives CASSQRGRADTQYF.

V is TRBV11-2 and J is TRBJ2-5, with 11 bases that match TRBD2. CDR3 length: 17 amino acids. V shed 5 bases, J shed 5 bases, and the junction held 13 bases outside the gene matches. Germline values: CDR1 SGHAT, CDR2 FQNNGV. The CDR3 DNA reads TGTGCCAGCAGCCCCAGTAGCGGGAGGGAGCTGTGGGAGACCCAGTACTTC. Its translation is CASSPSSGRELWETQYF.

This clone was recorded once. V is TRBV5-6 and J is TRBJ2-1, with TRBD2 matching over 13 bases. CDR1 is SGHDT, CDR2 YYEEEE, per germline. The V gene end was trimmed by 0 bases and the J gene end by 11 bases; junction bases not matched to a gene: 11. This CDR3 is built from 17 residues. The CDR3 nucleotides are TGTGCCAGCAGCTTGGAGGGACTAGCGGGGACCTGGGGAAAGCAGTTCTTC. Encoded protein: CASSLEGLAGTWGKQFF.

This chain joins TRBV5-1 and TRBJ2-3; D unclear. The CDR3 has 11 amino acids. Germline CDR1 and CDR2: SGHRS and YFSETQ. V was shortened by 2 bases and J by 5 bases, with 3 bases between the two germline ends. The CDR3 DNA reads TGCGCCAGCAGCTTCTTAGATACGCAGTATTTT. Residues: CASSFLDTQYF. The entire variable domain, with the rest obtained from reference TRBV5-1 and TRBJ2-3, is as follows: KAGVTQTPRYLIKTRGQQVTLSCSPISGHRSVSWYQQTPGQGLQFLFEYFSETQRNKGNFPGRFSGRQFSNSRSEMNVSTLELGDSALYLCASSFLDTQYFGPGTRLTVL.

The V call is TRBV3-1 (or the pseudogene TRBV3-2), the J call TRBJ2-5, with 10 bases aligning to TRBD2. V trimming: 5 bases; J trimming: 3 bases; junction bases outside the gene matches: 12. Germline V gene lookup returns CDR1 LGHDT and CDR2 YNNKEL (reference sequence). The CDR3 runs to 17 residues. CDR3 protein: CASSSRLAGPLKETQYF. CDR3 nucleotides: TGTGCCAGCAGCTCCCGACTAGCGGGCCCGTTAAAAGAGACCCAGTACTTC.

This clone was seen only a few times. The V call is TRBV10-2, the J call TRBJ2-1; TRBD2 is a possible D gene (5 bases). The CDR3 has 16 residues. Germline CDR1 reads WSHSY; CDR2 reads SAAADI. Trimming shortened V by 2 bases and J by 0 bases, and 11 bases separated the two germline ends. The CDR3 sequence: CASSESTRSSYNEQFF. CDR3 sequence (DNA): TGCGCCAGCAGTGAGAGTACTAGGAGCTCCTACAATGAGCAGTTCTTC.

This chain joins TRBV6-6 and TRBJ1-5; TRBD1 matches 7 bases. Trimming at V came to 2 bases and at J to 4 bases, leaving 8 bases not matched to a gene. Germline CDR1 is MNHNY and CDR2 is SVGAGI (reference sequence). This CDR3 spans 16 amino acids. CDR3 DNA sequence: TGTGCCAGCAGTTACGGTACAGGGGATAGTAATCAGCCCCAGCATTTT. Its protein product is CASSYGTGDSNQPQHF.

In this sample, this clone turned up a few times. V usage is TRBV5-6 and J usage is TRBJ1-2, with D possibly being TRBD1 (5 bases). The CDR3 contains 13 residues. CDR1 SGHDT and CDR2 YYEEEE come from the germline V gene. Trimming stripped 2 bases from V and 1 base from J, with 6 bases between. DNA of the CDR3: TGTGCCAGCAGCTTCCAGGGTAACTATGGCTACACCTTC. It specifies CASSFQGNYGYTF.

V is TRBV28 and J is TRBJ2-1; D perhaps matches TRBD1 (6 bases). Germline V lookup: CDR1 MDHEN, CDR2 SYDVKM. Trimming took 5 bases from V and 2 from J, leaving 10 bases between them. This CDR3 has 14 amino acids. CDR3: CASSLGQAYNEQFF. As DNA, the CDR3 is TGTGCCAGCAGTCTGGGACAAGCCTACAATGAGCAGTTCTTC.

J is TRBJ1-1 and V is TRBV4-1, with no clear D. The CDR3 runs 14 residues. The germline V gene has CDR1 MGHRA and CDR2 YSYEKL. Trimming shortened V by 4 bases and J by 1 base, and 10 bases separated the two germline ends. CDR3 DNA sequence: TGCGCCAGCAGCCCTTACCCAGGGAACACTGAAGCTTTCTTT. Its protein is CASSPYPGNTEAFF.

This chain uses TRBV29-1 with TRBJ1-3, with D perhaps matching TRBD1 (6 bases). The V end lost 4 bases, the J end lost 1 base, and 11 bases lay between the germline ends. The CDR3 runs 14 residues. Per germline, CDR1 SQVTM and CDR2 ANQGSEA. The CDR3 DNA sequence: TGCAGCGTTGGCCTGGGGGCGTCTGGAAACACCATATATTTT. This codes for CSVGLGASGNTIYF.

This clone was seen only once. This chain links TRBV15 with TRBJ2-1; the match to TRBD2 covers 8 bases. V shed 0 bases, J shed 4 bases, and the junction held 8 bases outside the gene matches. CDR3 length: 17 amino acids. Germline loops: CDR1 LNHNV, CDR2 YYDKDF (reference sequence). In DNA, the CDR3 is TGTGCCACCAGCAGAGATCATGCGGGACTAGGATACAATGAGCAGTTCTTC. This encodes CATSRDHAGLGYNEQFF.

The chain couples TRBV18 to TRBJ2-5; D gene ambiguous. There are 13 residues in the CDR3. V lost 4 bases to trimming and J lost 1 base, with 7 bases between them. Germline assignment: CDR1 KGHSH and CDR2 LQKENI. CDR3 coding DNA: TGTGCCAGCTCACAACACCTCCAAGAGACCCAGTACTTC. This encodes CASSQHLQETQYF.

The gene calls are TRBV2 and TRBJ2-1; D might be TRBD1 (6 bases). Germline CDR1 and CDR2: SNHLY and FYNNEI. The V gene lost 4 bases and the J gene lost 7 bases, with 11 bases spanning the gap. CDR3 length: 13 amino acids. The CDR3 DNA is TGTGCCAGCAGTGTTATACAGGGAAATGAGCAGTTCTTC. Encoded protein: CASSVIQGNEQFF.

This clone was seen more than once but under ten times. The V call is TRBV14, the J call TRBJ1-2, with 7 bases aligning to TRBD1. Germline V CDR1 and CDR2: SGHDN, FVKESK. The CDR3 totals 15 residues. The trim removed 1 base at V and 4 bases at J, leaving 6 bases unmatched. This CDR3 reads CASSQGTGRAYGYTF. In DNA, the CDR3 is TGTGCCAGCAGCCAAGGGACAGGCAGGGCCTATGGCTACACCTTC.

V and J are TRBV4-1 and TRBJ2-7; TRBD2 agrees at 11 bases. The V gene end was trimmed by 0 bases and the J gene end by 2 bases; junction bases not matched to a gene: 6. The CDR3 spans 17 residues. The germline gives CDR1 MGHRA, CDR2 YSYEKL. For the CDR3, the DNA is TGCGCCAGCAGCCAAGAACGGGGGACTAGCGGCACCTACGAGCAGTACTTC. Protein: CASSQERGTSGTYEQYF.

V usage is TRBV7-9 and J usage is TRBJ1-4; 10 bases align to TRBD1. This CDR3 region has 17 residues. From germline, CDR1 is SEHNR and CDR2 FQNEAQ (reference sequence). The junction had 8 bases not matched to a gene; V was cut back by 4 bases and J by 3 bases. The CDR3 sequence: CASSSGTGVRPNEKLFF. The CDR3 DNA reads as TGTGCCAGCAGCTCCGGGACAGGGGTCCGGCCTAATGAAAAACTGTTTTTT. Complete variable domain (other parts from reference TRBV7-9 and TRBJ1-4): DTGVSQNPRHKITKRGQNVTFRCDPISEHNRLYWYRQTLGQGPEFLTYFQNEAQLEKSRLLSDRFSAERPKGSFSTLEIQRTEQGDSAMYLCASSSGTGVRPNEKLFFGSGTQLSVL.

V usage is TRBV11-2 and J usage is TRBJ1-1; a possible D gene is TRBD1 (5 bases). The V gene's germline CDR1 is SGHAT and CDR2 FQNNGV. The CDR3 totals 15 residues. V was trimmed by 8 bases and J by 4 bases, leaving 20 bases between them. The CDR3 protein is CASAPGRGKRTEAFF. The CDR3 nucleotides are TGTGCCAGCGCTCCAGGGAGGGGTAAGCGCACTGAAGCTTTCTTT.

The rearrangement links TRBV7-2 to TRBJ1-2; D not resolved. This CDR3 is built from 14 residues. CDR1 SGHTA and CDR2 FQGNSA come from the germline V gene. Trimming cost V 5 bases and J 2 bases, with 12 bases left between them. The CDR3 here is CASSPRDGNYGYTF. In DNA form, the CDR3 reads TGTGCCAGCAGCCCACGAGACGGGAACTATGGCTACACCTTC.